This T cell receptor beta chain was identified in a study of low-dose radiotherapy and immunotherapy resistance in tumors. The CDR3 runs 14 residues. The germline V gene encodes CDR1 MNHNY and CDR2 SVGAGI (reference sequence). V was trimmed by 8 bases and J by 5 bases, leaving 15 bases between them. With TRAV- and TRBV-specific primers, first-strand cDNA was made, covering the alpha and beta chains. Using a constant-region primer together with a V-primer adapter, TCRs were subjected to around 20 PCR cycles of amplification. TCRdb reprocessed the reads with MiXCR, giving one entry per CDR3 protein. The sample gives around 33,000 distinct CDR3 sequences, approximately 54% of which show up once; 5% to 6% is in the top ten. Stated time point: after trial treatment. Noted treatment: LDRT plus nivolumab, ipilimumab, low-dose cyclophosphamide and aspirin (RACIN trial).

The sequence derives from a male donor with gallbladder cancer. V and J are TRBV6-6 and TRBJ2-2; D call uncertain. The sequencing used PBMCs, collected after low-dose radiotherapy plus immunotherapy. CDR3 loop: CASRTHLITGELFF. The CDR3 region has the DNA TGTGCCAGCCGGACCCATCTTATTACCGGGGAGCTGTTTTTT.